Each of the 28 T cell receptor beta chains below was sequenced from the same sample in a study of blood T cell repertoires in COVID-19. Produced via immunoSEQ multiplex PCR; TCRdb's table is partial and in-frame only. The sample carries approximately 310,000 clones, roughly 87% recorded once. Sequences were obtained from peripheral blood. These receptors originate from a man aged 45-65 years with active or convalescent COVID-19.

This clone appeared a few times. The chain has TRBV4-2 and TRBJ1-6; a weak D match, TRBD1 (5 bases). Germline V gene sequence: CDR1 LGHNA, CDR2 YNFKEQ. Trimming took off 7 bases at V and 6 bases at J, with 10 bases between the two ends. The CDR3 has 13 residues. CDR3 in DNA: TGTGCCAGCACAGACAGCCTTAATTCACCCCTCCACTTT. Translating it yields CASTDSLNSPLHF.

This chain connects TRBV5-1 to TRBJ1-1; possibly TRBD1 for D (5 bases). This CDR3 has 13 amino acids. The germline CDR1 and CDR2 sequences are SGHRS and YFSETQ. With 4 bases removed from V and 4 bases from J, the gap between germline ends came to 11 bases. DNA of the CDR3: TGCGCCAGCAGCCCTGGACACGGCACTGAAGCTTTCTTT. It is translated as CASSPGHGTEAFF.

This clone occurred once. The chain links TRBV18 to TRBJ2-5, with TRBD1 matching over 8 bases. Germline CDR1 reads KGHSH; CDR2 reads LQKENI. The CDR3 has 13 residues. V trimming: 7 bases; J trimming: 3 bases; junction bases outside the gene matches: 4. The chain's CDR3 is CASLDRVEETQYF. DNA of the CDR3: TGTGCCAGCTTGGACAGGGTGGAAGAGACCCAGTACTTC.

V and J are TRBV6-5 and TRBJ1-2, with D uncertain. Germline V CDR1 and CDR2: MNHEY, SVGAGI. V lost 7 bases, J lost 3 bases, and 15 bases lay in between. This CDR3 comprises 14 residues. CDR3 residues: CASTLSETHYGYTF. In nucleotides, the CDR3 is TGTGCCAGCACCCTATCGGAGACCCACTATGGCTACACCTTC.

This clone was seen only a few times. The chain is built from TRBV9 and TRBJ1-2, with TRBD1 matching 7 bases. Germline V CDR1 and CDR2: SGDLS, YYNGEE. This CDR3 comprises 15 residues. The V gene end was trimmed by 4 bases and the J gene end by 3 bases; junction bases not matched to a gene: 9. The CDR3: CASSPDRETYYGYTF. The CDR3 nucleotides are TGTGCCAGCAGCCCAGACAGGGAGACTTACTATGGCTACACCTTC.

The rearrangement links TRBV2 to TRBJ2-7, with 7 bases matching TRBD2. The V and J ends lost 6 bases and 1 base, in that order; junction bases with no gene match: 9. This CDR3 has 15 amino acids. Per germline, CDR1 SNHLY and CDR2 FYNNEI. CDR3 region: CASRVTSASSYEQYF. As DNA, the CDR3 is TGTGCCAGCAGAGTAACTAGCGCTTCATCCTACGAGCAGTACTTC.

V is TRBV5-1 and J is TRBJ1-4; 8 positions match TRBD1. This CDR3 has 14 residues. Germline V gene lookup returns CDR1 SGHRS and CDR2 YFSETQ. V shed 4 bases and J 7 bases; nucleotides not matched to a gene: 6. The CDR3 bases are TGCGCCAGCAGCCCGCAGGGGGCGTTTGAAAAACTGTTTTTT. It specifies CASSPQGAFEKLFF. Looking up the rest from reference TRBV5-1 and TRBJ1-4 gives the full variable domain: KAGVTQTPRYLIKTRGQQVTLSCSPISGHRSVSWYQQTPGQGLQFLFEYFSETQRNKGNFPGRFSGRQFSNSRSEMNVSTLELGDSALYLCASSPQGAFEKLFFGSGTQLSVL.

The chain is built from TRBV7-2 and TRBJ2-4; D perhaps matches TRBD1 (5 bases). Germline V gene sequence: CDR1 SGHTA, CDR2 FQGNSA. V was clipped by 6 bases and J by 8 bases, with 14 bases between them. The CDR3 extends over 13 amino acids. This CDR3 reads CASRGQGMDIQYF. In nucleotides, the CDR3 is TGTGCCAGCAGGGGGCAGGGCATGGACATTCAGTACTTC.

The V call is TRBV6-1, the J call TRBJ2-3; weak D call: TRBD1 (6 bases). V was trimmed by 1 base and J by 2 bases, leaving 13 bases between them. The CDR3 loop spans 16 amino acids. Germline CDR1 MNHNS, CDR2 SASEGT. The CDR3 DNA sequence: TGTGCCAGCAGTGAAGTCGTAGGGACAATCACAGATACGCAGTATTTT. It yields the protein CASSEVVGTITDTQYF.

This chain joins TRBV28 and TRBJ2-1, with TRBD2 identical over 10 bases. V dropped 1 base and J dropped 0; count of bases not matched to a gene: 0. This CDR3 is built from 16 residues. CDR1 is MDHEN, CDR2 SYDVKM, per germline. CDR3 bases: TGTGCCAGCAGTTTATCTAGCGGGAGCTCCTACAATGAGCAGTTCTTC. Amino acids: CASSLSSGSSYNEQFF.

In its sample, this clone was seen a few times. The V and J genes are TRBV4-2 and TRBJ2-1, with 11 bases matching TRBD2. The CDR3 totals 16 residues. CDR1 LGHNA and CDR2 YNFKEQ come from the germline V gene. Trimming at V came to 4 bases and at J to 0 bases, leaving 2 bases not matched to a gene. As DNA, the CDR3 is TGTGCCAGCAGCCCTCTAGCGGGAGGCTCCTACAATGAGCAGTTCTTC. Protein: CASSPLAGGSYNEQFF.

The chain uses TRBV5-1 and TRBJ2-5, with a weak D call TRBD2 (6 bases). The CDR3 length is 14 residues. With 1 base removed from V and 4 bases from J, the gap between germline ends came to 11 bases. The germline gives CDR1 SGHRS, CDR2 YFSETQ. The CDR3 protein is CASSLTGGLETQYF. In DNA, the CDR3 is TGCGCCAGCAGCTTGACCGGAGGGTTAGAGACCCAGTACTTC.

The rearrangement uses TRBV10-1 and TRBJ2-1; 10 nucleotides match TRBD1. CDR3 length equals 16 residues. With V trimmed by 3 bases and J by 6 bases, 8 bases remained unmatched. Germline CDR1 is WNHNN and CDR2 is SYGVQD (reference sequence). CDR3 region: CASSDPGTGAPNEQFF. In DNA form, the CDR3 reads TGCGCCAGCAGTGACCCCGGGACAGGGGCTCCCAATGAGCAGTTCTTC.

The V and J genes are TRBV5-6 and TRBJ2-5, with a weak D call TRBD2 (6 bases). Looked up from germline, CDR1 is SGHDT and CDR2 is YYEEEE. The V end lost 4 bases, the J end lost 2 bases, and 18 bases lay between the germline ends. The CDR3 runs to 16 residues. CDR3 loop: CASSRPPGGGQETQYF. The CDR3 DNA reads as TGTGCCAGCAGCCGGCCTCCCGGGGGTGGGCAAGAGACCCAGTACTTC.

The rearrangement uses TRBV2 and TRBJ2-5, with 7 nucleotides matching TRBD1. V lost 6 bases, J lost 0 bases, and 4 bases stayed unmatched. This CDR3 contains 14 residues. Germline lookup yields CDR1 SNHLY and CDR2 FYNNEI. The CDR3 region is CASSQDRDQETQYF. In DNA form, the CDR3 reads TGTGCCAGCAGCCAAGACAGGGACCAAGAGACCCAGTACTTC.

The rearrangement uses TRBV5-1 and TRBJ2-5; TRBD1 matches 10 bases. The germline CDR1 and CDR2 sequences are SGHRS and YFSETQ. Germline trimming cut 2 bases from V and 3 bases from J; bases unmatched to any gene: 4. The CDR3 loop spans 15 amino acids. The CDR3 coding sequence is TGCGCCAGCAGCTTCTTCGGGACAGGGGAAGAGACCCAGTACTTC. Translation: CASSFFGTGEETQYF.

The chain joins TRBV30 to TRBJ2-1; 9 bases map to TRBD2. The germline CDR1 and CDR2 sequences are GTSNPN and SVGIG (reference sequence). The J segment lost 8 bases and the V segment lost 4 bases, leaving 12 bases of the junction unmatched. The CDR3 runs 15 residues. The CDR3 reads CAWNSGRGGLDEQFF. The DNA of the CDR3 is TGTGCCTGGAATTCCGGGCGGGGGGGCCTCGATGAGCAGTTCTTC.

This chain uses TRBV19 with TRBJ1-2, with 9 bases aligning to TRBD1. V was pared by 6 bases and J by 0 bases, with 8 bases of the junction left unmatched. Germline V gene data show CDR1 as LNHDA and CDR2 as SQIVND (reference sequence). This CDR3 region has 16 residues. Here the CDR3 reads CASSPGQGITNYGYTF. The CDR3 DNA reads TGTGCCAGTAGCCCGGGACAGGGCATAACTAACTATGGCTACACCTTC.

This chain joins TRBV28 and TRBJ1-5; a possible D gene is TRBD1 (6 bases). V dropped 8 bases and J dropped 3 bases, with 11 bases sitting between them. The CDR3 runs to 13 residues. The germline CDR1 and CDR2 sequences are MDHEN and SYDVKM. In DNA, the CDR3 is TGTGCCAGCGGCAGGGGCGTCAATCAGCCCCAGCATTTT. Its translation: CASGRGVNQPQHF.

The chain is built from TRBV6-5 and TRBJ1-5; D is unresolved. This CDR3 has 14 amino acids. From germline, CDR1 is MNHEY and CDR2 SVGAGI. Trimming stripped 0 bases from V and 7 bases from J, with 10 bases between. The CDR3 DNA sequence: TGTGCCAGCAGTTACTCGAGGGTGGGGCAGCCCCAGCATTTT. Translating gives CASSYSRVGQPQHF.

The chain employs TRBV6-2 or TRBV6-3 and TRBJ2-1; 11 bases are shared with TRBD2. Germline V gives CDR1 MNHEY, CDR2 SVGEGT. The CDR3 covers 17 residues. V gave up 2 bases and J gave up 2 bases; unmatched junction bases: 5. This CDR3 is CASSYTPGLAAYNEQFF. The CDR3 bases are TGTGCCAGCAGTTACACGCCGGGACTAGCGGCCTACAATGAGCAGTTCTTC.

This clone was recorded a few times. The rearrangement uses TRBV2 and TRBJ1-2; no clear D. This CDR3 contains 13 residues. The V end was cut by 0 bases, the J end by 6 bases, with 8 bases between. CDR1 SNHLY and CDR2 FYNNEI come from the germline V gene. The CDR3 bases are TGTGCCAGCAGTGAAGCCCGCGGAGATGGCTACACCTTC. The encoded protein is CASSEARGDGYTF.

The chain combines TRBV18 with TRBJ2-1; maybe TRBD2 (7 bases). The germline V gene encodes CDR1 KGHSH and CDR2 LQKENI. The V gene lost 0 bases and the J gene lost 5 bases, with 17 bases spanning the gap. This CDR3 comprises 17 residues. Here the CDR3 reads CASSPPRGRGLNNEQFF. CDR3 in DNA: TGTGCCAGCTCACCACCGAGAGGGCGGGGGCTAAACAATGAGCAGTTCTTC.

The CDR3: CASSVDRSSPLHF. The CDR3, as DNA: TGCGCCAGCAGCGTCGACAGAAGTTCACCCCTCCACTTT. V gene TRBV4-1 combines with J gene TRBJ1-6; TRBD1 might be the D (5 bases). Germline CDR1 MGHRA, CDR2 YSYEKL. V lost 5 bases and J lost 9, with 11 bases in between. CDR3 length equals 13 residues.

This clone was seen repeatedly, ten times or more. The CDR3 DNA sequence: TGTGCCAGCAGCCCCGAGAGGACTTGGAACTATGGCTACACCTTC. Protein product: CASSPERTWNYGYTF. The chain has TRBV7-2 and TRBJ1-2; D is unresolved. V lost 5 bases to trimming and J lost 2 bases, with 15 bases between them. This CDR3 is built from 15 residues. Germline V gives CDR1 SGHTA, CDR2 FQGNSA.

This clone showed up just once. The chain uses TRBV24-1 and TRBJ2-1, with 9 bases that match TRBD1. Germline assignment: CDR1 KGHDR and CDR2 SFDVKD. CDR3 length equals 18 residues. With V trimmed by 5 bases and J by 12 bases, 22 bases remained unmatched. CDR3 coding DNA: TGTGCCACCAGTGTCCCTACCCCCGGGACAGGGCTCGTAAGTGGGCAGTTCTTC. It codes for CATSVPTPGTGLVSGQFF.

The chain employs TRBV5-6 and TRBJ1-1; D may be TRBD1 (5 bases). This CDR3 contains 14 residues. The V gene lost 4 bases and the J gene lost 5 bases, with 15 bases spanning the gap. Germline values: CDR1 SGHDT, CDR2 YYEEEE. CDR3 in amino acids: CASSGGLEGTEAFF. DNA for the CDR3: TGTGCCAGCAGCGGGGGGTTAGAGGGGACTGAAGCTTTCTTT. The variable domain in full, completed from reference TRBV5-6 and TRBJ1-1, reads DAGVTQSPTHLIKTRGQQVTLRCSPKSGHDTVSWYQQALGQGPQFIFQYYEEEERQRGNFPDRFSGHQFPNYSSELNVNALLLGDSALYLCASSGGLEGTEAFFGQGTRLTVV.

The rearrangement uses TRBV10-2 and TRBJ1-4; D possibly corresponds to TRBD1 (6 bases). Trimming took off 6 bases at V and 7 bases at J, with 15 bases between the two ends. This CDR3 contains 14 residues. Germline V gene lookup returns CDR1 WSHSY and CDR2 SAAADI. CDR3 amino acids: CASSLRGIGEKLFF. CDR3 in DNA: TGCGCCAGCAGCCTCAGGGGCATTGGTGAAAAACTGTTTTTT.